This TCR beta chain was retrieved from a study of T-cell reconstitution after alpha-beta-depleted transplantation in children. Regarding the study as a whole: Reports say that about two months after transplant, the alpha-beta T cells came out of several hundred graft clones that had expanded.

This clonotype was detected many times. Its antigen is still unknown. Preparation of the TCRbeta library used unique molecular identifiers. One entry per CDR3 protein results from TCRdb running MiXCR on the PCR reads. Among approximately 500,000 distinct CDR3 sequences, over 9.5% were seen once, and the ten largest hold roughly 2.1%. The germline V and J ends were trimmed by 6 bases and 0 bases, with 8 bases remaining between them. The CDR3 runs to 13 residues. Germline values: CDR1 MNHNS, CDR2 SASEGT. The chain combines TRBV6-1 with TRBJ1-2; D gene ambiguous. This receptor was taken from a child aged 2-15 years with inherited bone marrow failure, due to receive a stem cell transplant. The sample here was PBMCs, taken before TCRalphabeta/CD19-depleted stem cell transplant. CDR3 coding DNA: TGTGCCAGCAGCTTCGGGTCTAACTATGGCTACACCTTC. Translating it yields CASSFGSNYGYTF.